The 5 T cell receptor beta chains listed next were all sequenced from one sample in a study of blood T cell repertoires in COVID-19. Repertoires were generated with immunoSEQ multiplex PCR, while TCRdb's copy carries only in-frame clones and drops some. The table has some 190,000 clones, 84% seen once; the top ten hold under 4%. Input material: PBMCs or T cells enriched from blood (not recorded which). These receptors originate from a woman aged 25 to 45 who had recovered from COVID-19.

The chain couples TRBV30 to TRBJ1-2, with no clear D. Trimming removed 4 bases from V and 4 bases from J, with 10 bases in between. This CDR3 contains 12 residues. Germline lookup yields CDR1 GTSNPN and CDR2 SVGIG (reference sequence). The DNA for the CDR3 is TGTGCCTGGAATGGGCTCGGCTATGGCTACACCTTC. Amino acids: CAWNGLGYGYTF.

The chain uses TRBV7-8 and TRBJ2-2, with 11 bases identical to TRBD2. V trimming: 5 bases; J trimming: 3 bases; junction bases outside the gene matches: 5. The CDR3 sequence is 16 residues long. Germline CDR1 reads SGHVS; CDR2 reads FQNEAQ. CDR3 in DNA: TGTGCCAGCAGCATCGGGACTAGCGGTGACACCGGGGAGCTGTTTTTT. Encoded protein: CASSIGTSGDTGELFF.

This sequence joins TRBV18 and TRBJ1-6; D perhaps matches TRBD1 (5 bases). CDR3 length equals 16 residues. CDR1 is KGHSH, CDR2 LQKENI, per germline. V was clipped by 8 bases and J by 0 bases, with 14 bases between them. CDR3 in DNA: TGTGCCAGCCTAGGGGACTCGAGCTCCTATAATTCACCCCTCCACTTT. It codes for CASLGDSSSYNSPLHF. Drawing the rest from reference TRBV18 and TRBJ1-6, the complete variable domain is NAGVMQNPRHLVRRRGQEARLRCSPMKGHSHVYWYRQLPEEGLKFMVYLQKENIIDESGMPKERFSAEFPKEGPSILRIQQVVRGDSAAYFCASLGDSSSYNSPLHFGNGTRLTVT.

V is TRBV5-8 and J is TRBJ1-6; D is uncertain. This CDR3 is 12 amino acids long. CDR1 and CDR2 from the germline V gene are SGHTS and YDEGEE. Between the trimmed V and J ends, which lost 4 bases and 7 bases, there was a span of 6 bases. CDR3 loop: CASSQINSPLHF. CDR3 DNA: TGTGCCAGCAGCCAGATAAATTCACCCCTCCACTTT.

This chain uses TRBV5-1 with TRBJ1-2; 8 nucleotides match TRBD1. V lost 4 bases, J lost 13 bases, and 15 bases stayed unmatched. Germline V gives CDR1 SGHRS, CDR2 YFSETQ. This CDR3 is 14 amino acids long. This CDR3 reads CASSRTTGAESGTF. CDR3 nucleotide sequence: TGCGCCAGCAGCCGAACGACAGGGGCAGAGTCTGGCACCTTC.